This T cell receptor (beta chain) was captured in a study of T cell repertoires in cytomegalovirus infection. This clonotype was found a few times. Antigen specificity is unknown. MiXCR, applied by TCRdb to the reads, yields one record per CDR3 protein. The table has hundreds of thousands of distinct CDR3 sequences, roughly 31% seen once; the top ten hold around an eighth. The TCR comes from a human donor in good health (CMV status not recorded). Some clones in this sample may be carry-over from other donors' samples. Here the sequenced sample was cultured CD8+ T cells from PBMCs, taken from culture after CMV antigen stimulation.

In nucleotides, the CDR3 is TGTGCTAGTGGAGCTGGAATAAGGACCCAGTACTTC. Its protein product is CASGAGIRTQYF. V is TRBV12-5 and J is TRBJ2-5, with D unclear. Trimming removed 6 bases at V and 7 bases at J, with 12 bases between. In germline, CDR1 is LGHNT, CDR2 FRNRAP. This CDR3 has 12 residues.